This T cell receptor beta chain emerged from a study of blood T cell repertoires in COVID-19. Study background: COVID-19 samples, acute and convalescent, were from the United States, Italy and Spain. Nucleic acid was either cDNA or gDNA, and it came from T cells, B-cell-depleted T cells, or PBMCs.

Study processing details: Estimation of nucleated cell counts relied on the amplification of reference gene primers. Some clones are missing from TCRdb's copy, which holds only in-frame ones; the method was immunoSEQ multiplex PCR. Clone size and the V and J calls come from that table; the DNA yielded D and trimming. The profile shows roughly 250,000 clones, roughly 87% of them singletons. CDR3 size: 19 residues. The V end lost 5 bases, the J end lost 2 bases, and 28 bases lay between the germline ends. The V gene's germline CDR1 is SEHNR and CDR2 FQNEAQ (reference sequence). The chain carries TRBV7-9 and TRBJ2-7; possibly TRBD2 for D (6 bases). Specimen: peripheral blood. This TCR was recovered from a man aged 60-69 years who had recovered from COVID-19. CDR3 sequence (DNA): TGTGCCAGCAGCCTTACGATGTCGCCTAGAGGCGGGGCCGCCTACGAGCAGTACTTC. Its protein is CASSLTMSPRGGAAYEQYF.